This section outlines one T cell receptor (beta chain) sequence together with its context. Its antigen is still unknown. This PCR relied on a set of 60 Vbeta primers and 13 Jbeta primers. TCRdb's table, derived via immunoSEQ multiplex PCR, lists solely in-frame clones and lacks some. The table has about 98,000 clones, approximately 78% seen once. This record comes from a study of cytomegalovirus exposure and HLA in healthy donors. General observations from the study: An apparent linkage of common viral pathogens to several of the most significant clusters emerged in a later analysis. In a later analysis, TCR association rates varied by HLA locus: DRB1 most, HLA-C fewest. Follow-up analysis later connected one missense variant in DCLRE1C with trimming of TCR beta V- and J-genes.

The V gene lost 1 base and the J gene lost 5 bases, with 11 bases spanning the gap. Germline assignment: CDR1 SGHNT and CDR2 YENEEA. The CDR3 totals 15 residues. V usage is TRBV11-3 and J usage is TRBJ2-2; possible D gene TRBD2, 5 bases. This sequence was found in a man aged 35-49 years in good health and CMV-seronegative. The material sequenced was PBMCs. DNA of the CDR3: TGTGCCAGCAGCTTAGCAGCGTCGGGGACCGGGGAGCTGTTTTTT. Encoded protein: CASSLAASGTGELFF.